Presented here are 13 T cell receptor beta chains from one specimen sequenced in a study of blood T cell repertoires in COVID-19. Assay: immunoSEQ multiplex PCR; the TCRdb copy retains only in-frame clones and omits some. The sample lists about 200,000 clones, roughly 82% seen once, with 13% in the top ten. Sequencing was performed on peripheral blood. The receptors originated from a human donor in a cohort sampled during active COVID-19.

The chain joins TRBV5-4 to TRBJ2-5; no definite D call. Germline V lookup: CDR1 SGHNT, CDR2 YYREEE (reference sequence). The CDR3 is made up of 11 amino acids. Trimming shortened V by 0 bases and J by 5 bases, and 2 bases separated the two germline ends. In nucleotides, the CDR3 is TGTGCCAGCAGCTTGGCGGAGACCCAGTACTTC. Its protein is CASSLAETQYF.

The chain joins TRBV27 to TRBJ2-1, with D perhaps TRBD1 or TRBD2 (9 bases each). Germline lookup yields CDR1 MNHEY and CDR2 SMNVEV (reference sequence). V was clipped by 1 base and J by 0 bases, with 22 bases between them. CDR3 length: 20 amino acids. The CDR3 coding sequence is TGTGCCAGCAGTTTATTGACAGGGGGTACTAGCGGGTCCTCCTACAATGAGCAGTTCTTC. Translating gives CASSLLTGGTSGSSYNEQFF.

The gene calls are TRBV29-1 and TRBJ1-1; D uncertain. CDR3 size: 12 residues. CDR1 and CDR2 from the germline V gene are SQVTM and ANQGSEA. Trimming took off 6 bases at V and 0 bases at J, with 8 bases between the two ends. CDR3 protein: CSVPTLNTEAFF. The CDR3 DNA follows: TGCAGCGTACCGACACTGAACACTGAAGCTTTCTTT.

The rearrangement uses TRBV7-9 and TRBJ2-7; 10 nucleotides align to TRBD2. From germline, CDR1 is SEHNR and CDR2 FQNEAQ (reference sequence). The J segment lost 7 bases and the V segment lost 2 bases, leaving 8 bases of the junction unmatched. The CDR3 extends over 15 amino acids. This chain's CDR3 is CASSLHSGRPREQYF. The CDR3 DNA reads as TGTGCCAGCAGCTTACATAGCGGGAGGCCTAGGGAGCAGTACTTC.

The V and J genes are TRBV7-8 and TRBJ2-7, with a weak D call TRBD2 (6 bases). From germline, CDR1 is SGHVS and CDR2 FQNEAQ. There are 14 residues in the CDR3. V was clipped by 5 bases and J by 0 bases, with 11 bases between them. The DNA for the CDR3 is TGTGCCAGCAGCCCATTAGCGGTCTCCTACGAGCAGTACTTC. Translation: CASSPLAVSYEQYF.

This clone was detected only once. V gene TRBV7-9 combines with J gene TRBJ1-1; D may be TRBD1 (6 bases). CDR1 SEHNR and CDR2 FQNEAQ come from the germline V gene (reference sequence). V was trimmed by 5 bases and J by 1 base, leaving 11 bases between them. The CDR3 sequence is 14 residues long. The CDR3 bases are TGTGCCAGCAGCCAACGGACAGCGAACACTGAAGCTTTCTTT. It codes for CASSQRTANTEAFF.

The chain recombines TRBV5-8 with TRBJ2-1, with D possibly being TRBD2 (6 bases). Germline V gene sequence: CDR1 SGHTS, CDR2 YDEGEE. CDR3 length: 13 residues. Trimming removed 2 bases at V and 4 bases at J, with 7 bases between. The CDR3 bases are TGTGCCAGCAGCTTAGGGACTTACAATGAGCAGTTCTTC. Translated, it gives CASSLGTYNEQFF.

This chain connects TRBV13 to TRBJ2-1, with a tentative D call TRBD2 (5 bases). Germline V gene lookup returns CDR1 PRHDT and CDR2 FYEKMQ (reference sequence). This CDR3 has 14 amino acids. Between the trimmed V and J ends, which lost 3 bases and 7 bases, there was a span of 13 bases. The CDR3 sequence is CASSFGIRKNEQFF. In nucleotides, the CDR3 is TGTGCCAGCAGCTTCGGGATTCGGAAGAATGAGCAGTTCTTC. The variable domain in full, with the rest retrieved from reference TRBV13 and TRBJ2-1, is AAGVIQSPRHLIKEKRETATLKCYPIPRHDTVYWYQQGPGQDPQFLISFYEKMQSDKGSIPDRFSAQQFSDYHSELNMSSLELGDSALYFCASSFGIRKNEQFFGPGTRLTVL.

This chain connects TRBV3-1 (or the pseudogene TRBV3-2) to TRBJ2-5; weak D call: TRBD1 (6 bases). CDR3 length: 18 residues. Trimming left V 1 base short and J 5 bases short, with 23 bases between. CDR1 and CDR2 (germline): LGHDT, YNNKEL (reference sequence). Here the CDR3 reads CASSQVGFPGGRVETQYF. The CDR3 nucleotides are TGTGCCAGCAGCCAAGTGGGTTTTCCTGGGGGCAGGGTGGAGACCCAGTACTTC.

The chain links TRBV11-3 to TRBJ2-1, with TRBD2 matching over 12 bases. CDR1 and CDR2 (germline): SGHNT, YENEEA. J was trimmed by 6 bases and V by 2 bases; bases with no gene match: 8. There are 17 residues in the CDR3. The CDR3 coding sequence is TGTGCCAGCAGCTTATCGTATCTAGCGGGAGGGGTCAATGAGCAGTTCTTC. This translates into CASSLSYLAGGVNEQFF.

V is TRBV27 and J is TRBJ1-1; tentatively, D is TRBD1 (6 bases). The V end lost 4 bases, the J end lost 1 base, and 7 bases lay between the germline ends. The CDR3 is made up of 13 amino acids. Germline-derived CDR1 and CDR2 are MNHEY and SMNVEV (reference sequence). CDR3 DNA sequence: TGTGCCAGCAGTTCACAGGGGAACACTGAAGCTTTCTTT. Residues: CASSSQGNTEAFF.

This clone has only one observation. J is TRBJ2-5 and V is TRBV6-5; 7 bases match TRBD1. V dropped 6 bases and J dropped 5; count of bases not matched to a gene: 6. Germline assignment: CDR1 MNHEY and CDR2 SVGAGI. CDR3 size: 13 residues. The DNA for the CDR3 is TGTGCCAGCAGGGAGACAGGGCGCGAGACCCAGTACTTC. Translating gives CASRETGRETQYF.

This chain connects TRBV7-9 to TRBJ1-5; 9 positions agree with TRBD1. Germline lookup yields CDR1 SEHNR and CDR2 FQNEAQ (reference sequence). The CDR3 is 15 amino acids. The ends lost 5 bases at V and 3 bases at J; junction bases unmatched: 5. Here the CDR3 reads CASSRQGVNNQPQHF. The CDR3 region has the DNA TGTGCCAGCAGCCGACAGGGGGTGAACAATCAGCCCCAGCATTTT. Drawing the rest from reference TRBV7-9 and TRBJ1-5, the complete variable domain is DTGVSQNPRHKITKRGQNVTFRCDPISEHNRLYWYRQTLGQGPEFLTYFQNEAQLEKSRLLSDRFSAERPKGSFSTLEIQRTEQGDSAMYLCASSRQGVNNQPQHFGDGTRLSIL.